A selection of T cell receptor beta chains follows, all from one sample in a study of shared clonotypes between healthy human individuals. Here immunoSEQ multiplex PCR was the method, and the copy in TCRdb shows in-frame clones only, minus some. Of roughly 2,000,000 clones detected, just over 90% appear once; the ten largest clones hold 1.5% to 2%. The sequenced sample consisted of naive CD8+ T cells from PBMCs. These receptors were collected from a man aged 18 to 30 in good health. Some clones in this sample may be carry-over from other donors' samples. Both conserved end residues are part of each CDR3. The order of the fields is V gene, D gene, J gene, clone size, CDR3 DNA, CDR3 protein. D genes are given only for firm matches. Rows give clone size only sometimes, using once, few, many, or a class for an expanded clone.

TRBV2	.	TRBJ2-2	.	TGTGCCAGCAGTGAAAGAGGTACCGGGGAGCTGTTTTTT	CASSERGTGELFF
TRBV29-1	.	TRBJ2-5	.	TGCAGCGTTGTCGCACAGGGAGAGACCCAGTACTTC	CSVVAQGETQYF
TRBV7-3	.	TRBJ1-1	.	TGTGCCAGCAGGGGAGCGAACACTGAAGCTTTCTTT	CASRGANTEAFF
TRBV27	.	TRBJ2-5	.	TGTGCCAGCAGTCAGGGATCCTCAGGGACCCAGTACTTC	CASSQGSSGTQYF
TRBV10-2	.	TRBJ1-4	.	TGCGCCAGCAGGCCAACCCACCCTAATGAAAAACTGTTTTTT	CASRPTHPNEKLFF
TRBV12-2	.	TRBJ2-7	.	TGTGCAAGTCGCTTTGGGGTGGGTAAAGGCGAGCAGTACTTC	CASRFGVGKGEQYF
TRBV7-9	TRBD2	TRBJ2-1	.	TGTGCCAGCAGCTCGGGACTAGAATACAATGAGCAGTTCTTC	CASSSGLEYNEQFF
TRBV27	.	TRBJ2-7	.	TGTGCCAGCAGTAGAGCTGGAGGACAGAACTACGAGCAGTACTTC	CASSRAGGQNYEQYF
TRBV6-1	TRBD1	TRBJ2-1	.	TGTGCCAGCAGTGAAGGTTACAGGGGGACCTACAATGAGCAGTTCTTC	CASSEGYRGTYNEQFF
TRBV7-9	.	TRBJ2-1	.	TGTGCCAGCAGCTTACCGTGGGGGCAGAAGGATGAGCAGTTCTTC	CASSLPWGQKDEQFF
TRBV7-6	.	TRBJ1-1	.	TGTGCCAGCAGCCTTACCCATGGTCCGGATAACACTGAAGCTTTCTTT	CASSLTHGPDNTEAFF
TRBV15	.	TRBJ1-5	.	TGTGCCACCAGCAGAGTGGGAAGCAATCAGCCCCAGCATTTT	CATSRVGSNQPQHF
TRBV9	.	TRBJ2-2	.	TGTGCCAGCAGCGTAGGAGGAACAGGGAGGCGAGGGGAGCTGTTTTTT	CASSVGGTGRRGELFF
TRBV7-9	TRBD2	TRBJ2-3	.	TGTGCCAGCAGCTTATTGGGCTCCGGGCGGGAGGGCACAGATACGCAGTATTTT	CASSLLGSGREGTDTQYF
TRBV6-5	.	TRBJ1-1	.	TGTGCCAGCATTGCGGACCCAGGCGGGGCTGAAGCTTTCTTT	CASIADPGGAEAFF
TRBV27	TRBD2	TRBJ2-7	.	TGTGCCAGCAGTGTGGAGCGGGACTCCTACGAGCAGTACTTC	CASSVERDSYEQYF
TRBV27	TRBD2	TRBJ2-7	.	TGTGCCAGCAGTTTAAGGGCGGGAGGCCTCTACGAGCAGTACTTC	CASSLRAGGLYEQYF
TRBV7-7	.	TRBJ2-1	.	TGTGCCAGCAGCTTAATAAAAGACAGGGAGCAGTTCTTC	CASSLIKDREQFF
TRBV11-2	.	TRBJ1-4	.	TGTGCCAGCAGCGGACCGGTGGGAACTAATGAAAAACTGTTTTTT	CASSGPVGTNEKLFF
TRBV27	.	TRBJ2-3	.	TGTGCCAGCAGGGTGGGGGGCCCGGTCACAGATACGCAGTATTTT	CASRVGGPVTDTQYF
TRBV7-9	TRBD1	TRBJ2-5	.	TGTGCCAGCAGCTTAGTCCAGGGGGCGGGGGAGACCCAGTACTTC	CASSLVQGAGETQYF
TRBV4-2	.	TRBJ2-7	.	TGTGCCAGCAGCCAAGATAGGTCTGGCAGGGGACACGAGCAGTACTTC	CASSQDRSGRGHEQYF
TRBV2	TRBD2	TRBJ2-3	.	TGTGCCAGCTACGAGGGAGGGCCCGTAGATACGCAGTATTTT	CASYEGGPVDTQYF
TRBV29-1	.	TRBJ2-7	.	TGCAGCACCCAAGTGGGAGGTGACGAGCAGTACTTC	CSTQVGGDEQYF
TRBV27	.	TRBJ2-5	.	TGTGCCAGCAGTCCTCCGACAGACCAAGAGACCCAGTACTTC	CASSPPTDQETQYF
TRBV4-1	.	TRBJ2-2	once	TGCGCCAGCAGCCACCTCGGGACCGGGGAGCTGTTTTTT	CASSHLGTGELFF
TRBV9	.	TRBJ2-7	.	TGTGCCAGCAGCGTAGGTGGGGGTGGCGAGCAGTACTTC	CASSVGGGGEQYF
TRBV6-1	TRBD1	TRBJ2-1	.	TGTGCCAGCAGTGAGATGGGGGCAGGGGGTGAGCAGTTCTTC	CASSEMGAGGEQFF
TRBV5-1	.	TRBJ2-7	.	TGCGCCAGCAGCTTGGGCCCCGGATACGAGCAGTACTTC	CASSLGPGYEQYF
TRBV19	.	TRBJ2-2	.	TGTGCCAGTAGAGGGCGAGGGGAATGGTCCGGGGAGCTGTTTTTT	CASRGRGEWSGELFF
TRBV6-6	.	TRBJ1-5	once	TGTGCCAGCCGACAGAATAGCAATCAGCCCCAGCATTTT	CASRQNSNQPQHF
TRBV9	TRBD1	TRBJ1-2	.	TGTGCCAGCAGCGGTGACGGGGCAGGGGGCAATGGCTACACCTTC	CASSGDGAGGNGYTF
TRBV25-1	.	TRBJ2-5	.	TGTGCCAGCAGTGGGGGACCCCTCTGGTACTTC	CASSGGPLWYF
TRBV27	TRBD2	TRBJ2-1	.	TGTGCCAGCAGTATCGGACTAGCGCGATCGGATGAGCAGTTCTTC	CASSIGLARSDEQFF
TRBV27	TRBD1	TRBJ2-5	.	TGTGCCAGCAGTTCCCCCGCATCAGGGGGAGAGACCCAGTACTTC	CASSSPASGGETQYF
TRBV2	TRBD1	TRBJ2-7	once	TGTGCCAGCAAAAGGGGGCAGAGCTACGAGCAGTACTTC	CASKRGQSYEQYF
TRBV27	TRBD2	TRBJ2-1	.	TGTGCCAGCAGCCAGATAGCGGGAATCGGCCGGAATGAGCAGTTCTTC	CASSQIAGIGRNEQFF
TRBV27	TRBD2	TRBJ2-7	once	TGTGCCAGCAGTTCCCGAGGTAGCGGGAACTACGAGCAGTACTTC	CASSSRGSGNYEQYF
TRBV27	TRBD2	TRBJ2-3	.	TGTGCCAGCAGTCCTCTAGGGACTAGCGGATCCACAGATACGCAGTATTTT	CASSPLGTSGSTDTQYF
TRBV2	TRBD2	TRBJ2-3	.	TGTGCCAGCAGTGAAGCGCTTCGGCGGGAGGGCCCTAAGAGCACAGATACGCAGTATTTT	CASSEALRREGPKSTDTQYF
TRBV5-1	.	TRBJ2-3	.	TGCGCCAGCAGCCTTAACACAGATACGCAGTATTTT	CASSLNTDTQYF
TRBV21-1	.	TRBJ2-7	.	TGTGCCAGCAGCAAAAAAGGCCGAAAGGTAAACCCTTGTAGCTCCTACGAGCAGTACTTC	CASSKKGRKVNPCSSYEQYF
TRBV29-1	.	TRBJ2-1	.	TGCAGCGTTTGGGGCGGACCTGAGCAGTTCTTC	CSVWGGPEQFF
TRBV7-9	.	TRBJ2-5	.	TGTGCCAGCAGTTACTCAGGGGCCCTTGGGGAAGAGACCCAGTACTTC	CASSYSGALGEETQYF
TRBV4-3	.	TRBJ1-2	few	TGCGCCAGCAGCCAAGATCTGGGGACAATCTCCACTTATGGCTACACCTTC	CASSQDLGTISTYGYTF